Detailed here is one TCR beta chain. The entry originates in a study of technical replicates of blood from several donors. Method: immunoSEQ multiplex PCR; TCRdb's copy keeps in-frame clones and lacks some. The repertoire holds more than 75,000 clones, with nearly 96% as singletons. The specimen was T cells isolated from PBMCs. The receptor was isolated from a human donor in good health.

The CDR3 region is CASSLGGGYGYTF. The CDR3 nucleotides are TGTGCCAGCAGCTTAGGAGGCGGATATGGCTACACCTTC. The V call is TRBV7-8, the J call TRBJ1-2; D not resolved. The CDR3 contains 13 residues. The V end lost 1 base, the J end lost 5 bases, and 8 bases lay between the germline ends. Germline V lookup: CDR1 SGHVS, CDR2 FQNEAQ.